The rows below give T cell receptor beta chains drawn from one sample of a study of blood T cell repertoires in COVID-19. The protocol was immunoSEQ multiplex PCR, while the TCRdb copy is restricted to in-frame clones and leaves out a portion. The table records some 300,000 clones, 70% to 90% of them present only once. Sequencing was done on a sample of peripheral blood. Source of these receptors: a woman in her 30s who had recovered from COVID-19. The CDR3 runs from the conserved cysteine through the conserved F or W. D genes are given only for firm matches. Clone size, where shown, is once, few, many, or a class for clones that have expanded.

clone size: .; D gene: .; J gene: TRBJ2-6; CDR3 length: 18; V gene: TRBV2; CDR3 DNA: TGTGCCAGCAGGGGAATTCAGGGTATCAGCTCTGGGGCCAACGTCCTGACTTTC; CDR3 protein: CASRGIQGISSGANVLTF
clone size: .; D gene: .; J gene: TRBJ1-5; CDR3 length: 10; V gene: TRBV6-6; CDR3 DNA: TGTGCCACCGGCAATCAGCCCCAGCATTTT; CDR3 protein: CATGNQPQHF
clone size: .; D gene: .; J gene: TRBJ1-1; CDR3 length: 13; V gene: TRBV4-2; CDR3 DNA: TGTGCCAGCAGCCAAGACGAGGGAACTGAAGCTTTCTTT; CDR3 protein: CASSQDEGTEAFF
clone size: .; D gene: TRBD2; J gene: TRBJ2-5; CDR3 length: 14; V gene: TRBV10-3; CDR3 DNA: TGTGCCATCAGAACGGGACTAGCGGAAGAGACCCAGTACTTC; CDR3 protein: CAIRTGLAEETQYF
clone size: .; D gene: .; J gene: TRBJ2-1; CDR3 length: 11; V gene: TRBV2; CDR3 DNA: TGTGCCAGGACTAGGGCGGATGAGCAGTTCTTC; CDR3 protein: CARTRADEQFF
clone size: .; D gene: TRBD2; J gene: TRBJ2-5; CDR3 length: 14; V gene: TRBV30; CDR3 DNA: TGTGCCTGGGGGACTAGCGGGTACCAAGAGACCCAGTACTTC; CDR3 protein: CAWGTSGYQETQYF
clone size: .; D gene: TRBD1; J gene: TRBJ2-7; CDR3 length: 15; V gene: TRBV18; CDR3 DNA: TGTGCCAGCTCACCATTCGGGACAGGGGACTACGAGCAGTACTTC; CDR3 protein: CASSPFGTGDYEQYF
clone size: .; D gene: TRBD1; J gene: TRBJ2-3; CDR3 length: 13; V gene: TRBV28; CDR3 DNA: TGTGCCGGCTCGGGACAGGGCTACGATACGCAGTATTTT; CDR3 protein: CAGSGQGYDTQYF
clone size: .; D gene: .; J gene: TRBJ1-5; CDR3 length: 16; V gene: TRBV18; CDR3 DNA: TGTGCCAGCTCACCACGGCGCTGGGACTCCAATCAGCCCCAGCATTTT; CDR3 protein: CASSPRRWDSNQPQHF
clone size: .; D gene: TRBD1; J gene: TRBJ1-2; CDR3 length: 14; V gene: TRBV6-5; CDR3 DNA: TGTGCCAGCTTCTCTGCGGACAGGGTCTATGGCTACACCTTC; CDR3 protein: CASFSADRVYGYTF
clone size: .; D gene: TRBD1; J gene: TRBJ2-1; CDR3 length: 14; V gene: TRBV5-4; CDR3 DNA: TGTGCCAGCAGCAGGACAGGGGTCAAGGGTGAGCAGTTCTTC; CDR3 protein: CASSRTGVKGEQFF
clone size: .; D gene: .; J gene: TRBJ1-6; CDR3 length: 14; V gene: TRBV6-6; CDR3 DNA: TGTGCCAGTGGACAGAGCTCCTATAATTCACCCCTCCACTTT; CDR3 protein: CASGQSSYNSPLHF
clone size: .; D gene: TRBD2; J gene: TRBJ2-5; CDR3 length: 15; V gene: TRBV29-1; CDR3 DNA: TGCAGCGTTGAAGGGGTAGCGGGGCTTCAAGAGACCCAGTACTTC; CDR3 protein: CSVEGVAGLQETQYF
clone size: .; D gene: .; J gene: TRBJ1-1; CDR3 length: 14; V gene: TRBV4-1; CDR3 DNA: TGCGCCAGCAGCCAAGTCTTAGCTGGGTTCGCAGCTTTCTTT; CDR3 protein: CASSQVLAGFAAFF
clone size: .; D gene: .; J gene: TRBJ2-3; CDR3 length: 16; V gene: TRBV29-1; CDR3 DNA: TGCAGCGGACAATACGACCCTTGGTCAAGCACAGATACGCAGTATTTT; CDR3 protein: CSGQYDPWSSTDTQYF
clone size: .; D gene: .; J gene: TRBJ2-7; CDR3 length: 11; V gene: TRBV2; CDR3 DNA: TGTGCCAGCAGTGGCGCGTACGAGCAGTACTTC; CDR3 protein: CASSGAYEQYF
clone size: .; D gene: TRBD1; J gene: TRBJ2-5; CDR3 length: 14; V gene: TRBV2; CDR3 DNA: TGTGCCAGCGTCAGGGGGCTACTTGGGGAGACCCAGTACTTC; CDR3 protein: CASVRGLLGETQYF
clone size: .; D gene: TRBD1; J gene: TRBJ1-4; CDR3 length: 15; V gene: TRBV18; CDR3 DNA: TGTGCCAGCTCACGACTACAGGGGAGGAATGAAAAACTGTTTTTT; CDR3 protein: CASSRLQGRNEKLFF
clone size: .; D gene: TRBD1; J gene: TRBJ2-6; CDR3 length: 18; V gene: TRBV7-9; CDR3 DNA: TGTGCCAGCAGCTTAGGACAGGGGTTCAACTCTGGGGCCAACGTCCTGACTTTC; CDR3 protein: CASSLGQGFNSGANVLTF
clone size: .; D gene: TRBD2; J gene: TRBJ2-7; CDR3 length: 15; V gene: TRBV6-5; CDR3 DNA: TGTGCCAGCAACCCAGCGGGGGACCCAGGCGACGAGCAGTACTTC; CDR3 protein: CASNPAGDPGDEQYF
clone size: few; D gene: .; J gene: TRBJ2-2; CDR3 length: 11; V gene: TRBV7-8; CDR3 DNA: TGTGCCAGCACCGCGACCGGGGAGCTGTTTTTT; CDR3 protein: CASTATGELFF
clone size: .; D gene: .; J gene: TRBJ1-2; CDR3 length: 15; V gene: TRBV4-2; CDR3 DNA: TGTGCCAGCAGCCAAGATGGGCAGAGTAACTATGGCTACACCTTC; CDR3 protein: CASSQDGQSNYGYTF
clone size: .; D gene: TRBD1; J gene: TRBJ2-1; CDR3 length: 14; V gene: TRBV3-1/TRBV3-2; CDR3 DNA: TGTGCCAGCAGCCGACGACAGGGTGGCAATGAGCAGTTCTTC; CDR3 protein: CASSRRQGGNEQFF
clone size: .; D gene: .; J gene: TRBJ2-1; CDR3 length: 13; V gene: TRBV7-3; CDR3 DNA: TGTGCCAGCAGCGTGGACAGTTACAATGAGCAGTTCTTC; CDR3 protein: CASSVDSYNEQFF
clone size: .; D gene: .; J gene: TRBJ1-4; CDR3 length: 13; V gene: TRBV7-2; CDR3 DNA: TGTGCCAGCAGCGTTATCAGGGGAGGGGAACTGTTTTTT; CDR3 protein: CASSVIRGGELFF
clone size: .; D gene: .; J gene: TRBJ2-1; CDR3 length: 12; V gene: TRBV11-3; CDR3 DNA: TGTGCCAGCAGCTTGAGGGGGGGTGAGCAGTTCTTC; CDR3 protein: CASSLRGGEQFF
clone size: once; D gene: .; J gene: TRBJ1-4; CDR3 length: 12; V gene: TRBV7-9; CDR3 DNA: TGTGCCAGCAGCCCCCGGGGAGAAAAACTGTTTTTT; CDR3 protein: CASSPRGEKLFF
clone size: .; D gene: TRBD2; J gene: TRBJ2-1; CDR3 length: 12; V gene: TRBV12-3/TRBV12-4; CDR3 DNA: TGTGCCAGCAGTTCTGGCGGGGGAGACCAGTTCTTC; CDR3 protein: CASSSGGGDQFF
clone size: .; D gene: .; J gene: TRBJ1-4; CDR3 length: 15; V gene: TRBV18; CDR3 DNA: TGTGCCAGCTCACCGACACAGGTCTCTAATGAAAAACTGTTTTTT; CDR3 protein: CASSPTQVSNEKLFF
clone size: .; D gene: .; J gene: TRBJ2-3; CDR3 length: 15; V gene: TRBV7-8; CDR3 DNA: TGTGCCAGCAGCTCCCTAGGTGGCGGGACAGATACGCAGTATTTT; CDR3 protein: CASSSLGGGTDTQYF
clone size: .; D gene: TRBD1; J gene: TRBJ2-7; CDR3 length: 15; V gene: TRBV13; CDR3 DNA: TGTGCCAGCAGCTACACGGGACAGGGGGCCTACGAGCAGTACTTC; CDR3 protein: CASSYTGQGAYEQYF
clone size: .; D gene: TRBD2; J gene: TRBJ2-7; CDR3 length: 12; V gene: TRBV5-6; CDR3 DNA: TGTGCCAGCAGTCGGGGGGGGTACGAGCAGTACTTC; CDR3 protein: CASSRGGYEQYF
clone size: .; D gene: .; J gene: TRBJ2-2; CDR3 length: 13; V gene: TRBV28; CDR3 DNA: TGTGCCAGCAGTTACTCGGGCACCGGGGAGCTGTTTTTT; CDR3 protein: CASSYSGTGELFF
clone size: once; D gene: .; J gene: TRBJ1-1; CDR3 length: 14; V gene: TRBV5-1; CDR3 DNA: TGCGCCAGCAGCTTGGATAGGGGGAACACTGAAGCTTTCTTT; CDR3 protein: CASSLDRGNTEAFF
clone size: .; D gene: TRBD1; J gene: TRBJ1-2; CDR3 length: 16; V gene: TRBV7-2; CDR3 DNA: TGTGCCAGCAGCTTAGCTAACCCCGGGACAGGGGGTGGCTACACCTTC; CDR3 protein: CASSLANPGTGGGYTF
clone size: .; D gene: .; J gene: TRBJ2-2; CDR3 length: 13; V gene: TRBV18; CDR3 DNA: TGTGCCAGCTCCCCCGGGTTTCACGGGGAGCTGTTTTTT; CDR3 protein: CASSPGFHGELFF
clone size: .; D gene: .; J gene: TRBJ2-2; CDR3 length: 16; V gene: TRBV5-5; CDR3 DNA: TGTGCCAGCAGCTCGGTGGGACAACTGAACACCGGGGAGCTGTTTTTT; CDR3 protein: CASSSVGQLNTGELFF
clone size: once; D gene: .; J gene: TRBJ2-4; CDR3 length: 16; V gene: TRBV7-2; CDR3 DNA: TGTGCCAGCAGCTTAGGGCAGGGACTAGCCAAAAACATTCAGTACTTC; CDR3 protein: CASSLGQGLAKNIQYF
clone size: .; D gene: .; J gene: TRBJ2-7; CDR3 length: 14; V gene: TRBV28; CDR3 DNA: TGTGCCAGCAGTTTGGGGGACTTACATTACGAGCAGTACTTC; CDR3 protein: CASSLGDLHYEQYF
clone size: .; D gene: .; J gene: TRBJ2-1; CDR3 length: 13; V gene: TRBV29-1; CDR3 DNA: TGCAGCGTTGACAGGGGCTCCTACAATGAGCAGTTCTTC; CDR3 protein: CSVDRGSYNEQFF
clone size: .; D gene: .; J gene: TRBJ1-6; CDR3 length: 13; V gene: TRBV6-2/TRBV6-3; CDR3 DNA: TGTGCCAGCAGCGACAGGTTTAATTCACCCCTCCACTTT; CDR3 protein: CASSDRFNSPLHF
clone size: .; D gene: TRBD1; J gene: TRBJ1-1; CDR3 length: 19; V gene: TRBV13; CDR3 DNA: TGTGCCAGCAGCCGTCCCGGGACAGGGGAATTTCGGAAGAACACTGAAGCTTTCTTT; CDR3 protein: CASSRPGTGEFRKNTEAFF
clone size: .; D gene: TRBD1; J gene: TRBJ2-3; CDR3 length: 15; V gene: TRBV27; CDR3 DNA: TGTGCCAGCAGGCCGACAGGGGGGTCCACAGATACGCAGTATTTT; CDR3 protein: CASRPTGGSTDTQYF
clone size: .; D gene: TRBD1; J gene: TRBJ2-7; CDR3 length: 14; V gene: TRBV7-2; CDR3 DNA: TGTGCCAGCAGCCCGGGACAGTTCTCCTACGAGCAGTACTTC; CDR3 protein: CASSPGQFSYEQYF